These T cell receptor beta chains were read from a single sample in a study of early T cells in non-severe SARS-CoV-2 infection. MiXCR, applied by TCRdb to the 5' RACE reads, yields one record per CDR3 protein. The repertoire holds 64,000 or so distinct CDR3 sequences, with around 11% as singletons. The specimen comprised whole blood, sampled at baseline. Receptors were obtained from an adult who was a healthcare worker with PCR-confirmed SARS-CoV-2 infection or an uninfected control (not recorded which). CDR3s include the opening cysteine and the closing phenylalanine or tryptophan. Each record gives: CDR3 length, clone size, D gene, J gene, V gene, CDR3 protein, CDR3 DNA. The D gene is left open where the match is weak. A clone size is listed for some rows: how often the clone was seen (once, few, many), or a class if it is expanded.

len: 17; abundance: -; d_gene: TRBD2; j_gene: TRBJ2-2; v_gene: TRBV5-1; CDR3aa: CASRPRAGTRNTGELFF; CDR3nt: TGCGCCAGCAGACCCCGAGCCGGGACTAGAAATACCGGGGAGCTGTTTTTT
len: 14; abundance: many; d_gene: TRBD1; j_gene: TRBJ1-6; v_gene: TRBV5-1; CDR3aa: CASSSGTGKSPLHF; CDR3nt: TGCGCCAGCAGCTCAGGGACAGGGAAATCACCCCTCCACTTT
len: 12; abundance: -; d_gene: -; j_gene: TRBJ1-2; v_gene: TRBV7-8; CDR3aa: CASSLAGNGYTF; CDR3nt: TGTGCCAGCAGCTTAGCAGGAAATGGCTACACCTTC
len: 14; abundance: few; d_gene: -; j_gene: TRBJ2-2; v_gene: TRBV27; CDR3aa: CASRQDGYTGELFF; CDR3nt: TGTGCCAGCAGGCAGGACGGGTACACCGGGGAGCTGTTTTTT
len: 14; abundance: -; d_gene: -; j_gene: TRBJ2-7; v_gene: TRBV12-3/TRBV12-4; CDR3aa: CATMGGTASYEQYF; CDR3nt: TGTGCCACCATGGGGGGAACCGCGTCCTACGAGCAGTACTTC
len: 14; abundance: few; d_gene: -; j_gene: TRBJ1-1; v_gene: TRBV3-1; CDR3aa: CASSKGRTNTEAFF; CDR3nt: TGTGCCAGCAGCAAGGGCCGAACGAACACTGAAGCTTTCTTT
len: 13; abundance: few; d_gene: TRBD1; j_gene: TRBJ2-3; v_gene: TRBV29-1; CDR3aa: CSSPQGAGDTQYF; CDR3nt: TGCAGCTCCCCACAGGGGGCGGGAGATACGCAGTATTTT
len: 19; abundance: -; d_gene: TRBD2; j_gene: TRBJ2-6; v_gene: TRBV11-2; CDR3aa: CASSFTRTSGASGANVLTF; CDR3nt: TGTGCCAGCAGCTTTACGCGGACTAGCGGGGCGTCTGGGGCCAACGTCCTGACTTTC
len: 10; abundance: few; d_gene: -; j_gene: TRBJ2-1; v_gene: TRBV11-2; CDR3aa: CASSFNEQFF; CDR3nt: TGTGCCAGCAGCTTCAATGAGCAGTTCTTC
len: 12; abundance: many; d_gene: -; j_gene: TRBJ1-1; v_gene: TRBV4-2; CDR3aa: CASSQEGPEAFF; CDR3nt: TGTGCCAGCAGCCAAGAAGGCCCTGAAGCTTTCTTT
len: 14; abundance: few; d_gene: -; j_gene: TRBJ1-1; v_gene: TRBV12-3/TRBV12-4; CDR3aa: CASSLTGGNTEAFF; CDR3nt: TGTGCCAGCAGTTTAACAGGAGGGAACACTGAAGCTTTCTTT
len: 14; abundance: -; d_gene: TRBD2; j_gene: TRBJ2-3; v_gene: TRBV29-1; CDR3aa: CSAPAGTTTDTQYF; CDR3nt: TGCAGCGCTCCAGCAGGGACTACCACAGATACGCAGTATTTT
len: 14; abundance: few; d_gene: TRBD1; j_gene: TRBJ2-5; v_gene: TRBV7-8; CDR3aa: CASSLRDSKETQYF; CDR3nt: TGTGCCAGCAGCCTACGGGACAGCAAAGAGACCCAGTACTTC